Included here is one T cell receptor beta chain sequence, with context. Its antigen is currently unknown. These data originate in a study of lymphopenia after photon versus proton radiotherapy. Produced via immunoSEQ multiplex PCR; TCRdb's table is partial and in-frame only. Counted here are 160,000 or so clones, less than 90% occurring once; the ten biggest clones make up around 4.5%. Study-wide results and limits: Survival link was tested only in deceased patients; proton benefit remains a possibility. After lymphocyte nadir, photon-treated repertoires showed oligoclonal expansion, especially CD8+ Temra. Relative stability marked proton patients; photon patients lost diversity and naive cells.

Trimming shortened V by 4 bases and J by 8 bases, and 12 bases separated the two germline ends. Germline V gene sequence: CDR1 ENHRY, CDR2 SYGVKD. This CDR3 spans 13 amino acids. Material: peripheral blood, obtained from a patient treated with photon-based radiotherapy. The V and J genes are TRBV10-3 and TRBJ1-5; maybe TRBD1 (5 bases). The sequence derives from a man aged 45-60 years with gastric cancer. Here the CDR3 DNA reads TGTGCCATCAGTGTCGGGACGGGGGAGCCCCAGCATTTT. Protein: CAISVGTGEPQHF.